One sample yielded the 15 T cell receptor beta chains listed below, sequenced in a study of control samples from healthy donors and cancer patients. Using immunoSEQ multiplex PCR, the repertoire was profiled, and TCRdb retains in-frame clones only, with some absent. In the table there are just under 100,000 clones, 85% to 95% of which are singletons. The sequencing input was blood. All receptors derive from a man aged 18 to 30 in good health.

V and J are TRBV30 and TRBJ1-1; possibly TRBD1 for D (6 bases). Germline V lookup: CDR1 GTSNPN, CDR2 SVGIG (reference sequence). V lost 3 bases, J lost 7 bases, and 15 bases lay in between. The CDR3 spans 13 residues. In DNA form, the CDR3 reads TGTGCCTGGAGCATGGCGGGGGCGGGTGAAGCTTTCTTT. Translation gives CAWSMAGAGEAFF.

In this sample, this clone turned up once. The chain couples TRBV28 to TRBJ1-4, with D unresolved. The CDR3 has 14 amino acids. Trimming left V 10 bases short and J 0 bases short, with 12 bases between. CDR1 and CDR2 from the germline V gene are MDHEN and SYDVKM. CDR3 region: CATSPGPTNEKLFF. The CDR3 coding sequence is TGTGCCACCTCTCCCGGCCCAACTAATGAAAAACTGTTTTTT.

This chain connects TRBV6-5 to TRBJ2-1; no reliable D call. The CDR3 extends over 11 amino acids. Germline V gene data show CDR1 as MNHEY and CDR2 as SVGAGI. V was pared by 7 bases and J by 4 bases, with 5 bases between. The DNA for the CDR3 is TGTGCCAGCATCGGATACAATGAGCAGTTCTTC. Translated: CASIGYNEQFF.

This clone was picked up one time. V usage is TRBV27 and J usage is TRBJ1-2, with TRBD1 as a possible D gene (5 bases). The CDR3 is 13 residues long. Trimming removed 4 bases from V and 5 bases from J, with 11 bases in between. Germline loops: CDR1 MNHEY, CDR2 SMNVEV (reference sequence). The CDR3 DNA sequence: TGTGCCAGCAGTTCCAGACAGTCATATGGCTACACCTTC. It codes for CASSSRQSYGYTF.

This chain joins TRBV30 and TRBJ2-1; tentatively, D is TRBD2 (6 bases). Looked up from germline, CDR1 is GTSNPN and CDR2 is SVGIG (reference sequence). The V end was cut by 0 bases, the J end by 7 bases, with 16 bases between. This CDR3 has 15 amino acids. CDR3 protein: CAWSVGGTSRNEQFF. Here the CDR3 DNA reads TGTGCCTGGAGTGTAGGAGGTACTAGCAGGAATGAGCAGTTCTTC. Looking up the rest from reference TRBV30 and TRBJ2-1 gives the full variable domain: SQTIHQWPATLVQPVGSPLSLECTVEGTSNPNLYWYRQAAGRGLQLLFYSVGIGQISSEVPQNLSASRPQDRQFILSSKKLLLSDSGFYLCAWSVGGTSRNEQFFGPGTRLTVL.

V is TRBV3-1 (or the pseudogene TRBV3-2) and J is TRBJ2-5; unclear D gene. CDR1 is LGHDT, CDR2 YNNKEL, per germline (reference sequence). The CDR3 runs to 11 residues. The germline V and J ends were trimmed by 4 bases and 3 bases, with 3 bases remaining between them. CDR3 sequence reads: CASSRKETQYF. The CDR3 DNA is TGTGCCAGCAGCCGTAAAGAGACCCAGTACTTC.

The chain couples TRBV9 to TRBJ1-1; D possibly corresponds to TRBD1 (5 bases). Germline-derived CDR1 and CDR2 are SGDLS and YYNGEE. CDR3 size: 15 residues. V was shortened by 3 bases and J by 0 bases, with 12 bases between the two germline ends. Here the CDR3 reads CASSGSRELNTEAFF. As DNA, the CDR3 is TGTGCCAGCAGCGGGAGCAGGGAGCTGAACACTGAAGCTTTCTTT.

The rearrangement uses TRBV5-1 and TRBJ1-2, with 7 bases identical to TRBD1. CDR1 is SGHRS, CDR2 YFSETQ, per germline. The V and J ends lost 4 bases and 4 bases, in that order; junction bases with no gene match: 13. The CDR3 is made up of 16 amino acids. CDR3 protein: CASSLPQGMIPYGYTF. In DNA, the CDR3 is TGCGCCAGCAGCCTACCACAGGGGATGATACCCTATGGCTACACCTTC.

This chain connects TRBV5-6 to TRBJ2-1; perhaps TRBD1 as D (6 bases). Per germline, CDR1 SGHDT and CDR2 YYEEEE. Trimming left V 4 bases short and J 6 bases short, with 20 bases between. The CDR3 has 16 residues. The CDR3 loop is CASSQRRRGLANEQFF. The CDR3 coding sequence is TGTGCCAGCAGCCAAAGACGCAGGGGTTTGGCCAATGAGCAGTTCTTC.

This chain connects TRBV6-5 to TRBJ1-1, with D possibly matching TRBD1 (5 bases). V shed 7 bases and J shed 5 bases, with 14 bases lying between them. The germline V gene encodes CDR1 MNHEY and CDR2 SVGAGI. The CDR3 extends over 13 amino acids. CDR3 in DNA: TGTGCCAGCATACTCAGGGTAGGGACTGAAGCTTTCTTT. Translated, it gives CASILRVGTEAFF.

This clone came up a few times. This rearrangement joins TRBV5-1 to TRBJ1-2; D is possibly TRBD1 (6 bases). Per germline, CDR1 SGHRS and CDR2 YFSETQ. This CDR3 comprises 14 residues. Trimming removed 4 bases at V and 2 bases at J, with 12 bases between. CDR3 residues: CASSKTGGNYGYTF. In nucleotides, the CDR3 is TGCGCCAGCAGCAAGACAGGAGGGAACTATGGCTACACCTTC.

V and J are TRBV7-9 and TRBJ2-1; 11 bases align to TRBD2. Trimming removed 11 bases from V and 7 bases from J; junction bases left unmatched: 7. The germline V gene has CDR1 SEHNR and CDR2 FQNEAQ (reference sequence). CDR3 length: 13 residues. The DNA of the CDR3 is TGTGCCTCCGTAGCGGGAGGGCTGAATGAGCAGTTCTTC. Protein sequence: CASVAGGLNEQFF.

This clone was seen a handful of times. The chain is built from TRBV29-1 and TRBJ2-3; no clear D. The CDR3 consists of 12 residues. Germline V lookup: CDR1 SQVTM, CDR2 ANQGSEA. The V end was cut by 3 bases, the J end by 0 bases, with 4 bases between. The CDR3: CSVESSTDTQYF. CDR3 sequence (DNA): TGCAGCGTTGAGTCTAGCACAGATACGCAGTATTTT.

This chain's CDR3 is CASSPLGQGNTDTQYF. The CDR3 DNA reads TGTGCCAGTAGTCCTCTGGGACAGGGGAATACAGATACGCAGTATTTT. The chain links TRBV19 to TRBJ2-3, with 10 nucleotides matching TRBD1. CDR3 length: 16 amino acids. J lost 3 bases, V lost 5 bases, and 8 bases had no gene match. Germline V CDR1 and CDR2: LNHDA, SQIVND (reference sequence).

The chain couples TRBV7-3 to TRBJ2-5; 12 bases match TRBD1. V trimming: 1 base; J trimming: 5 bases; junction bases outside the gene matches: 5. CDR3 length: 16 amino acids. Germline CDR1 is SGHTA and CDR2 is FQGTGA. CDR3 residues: CASSLMGQGALETQYF. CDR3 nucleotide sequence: TGTGCCAGCAGCTTAATGGGACAGGGGGCTTTGGAGACCCAGTACTTC. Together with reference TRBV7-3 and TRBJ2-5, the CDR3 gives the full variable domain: GAGVSQTPSNKVTEKGKYVELRCDPISGHTALYWYRQSLGQGPEFLIYFQGTGAADDSGLPNDRFFAVRPEGSVSTLKIQRTERGDSAVYLCASSLMGQGALETQYFGPGTRLLVL.